Listed here are 13 T cell receptor beta chains from one sample, sequenced in a study of PD-L1 blockade in urothelial cancer. TCRdb keeps only in-frame clones here, not all; method: immunoSEQ multiplex PCR. The table includes about 38,000 clones, roughly 91% detected once. Sample: PBMCs, taken around atezolizumab (anti-PD-L1) treatment. The receptors were gathered from a man between 60 and 75 years old with urothelial cancer.

This chain uses TRBV2 with TRBJ2-5; TRBD1 might be the D (7 bases). Between the trimmed V and J ends, which lost 4 bases and 4 bases, there was a span of 19 bases. Germline lookup yields CDR1 SNHLY and CDR2 FYNNEI. The length of the CDR3 is 16 residues. This CDR3 reads CASSGGGTVMGETQYF. CDR3 sequence (DNA): TGTGCCAGCAGTGGAGGGGGGACAGTAATGGGAGAGACCCAGTACTTC.

The chain links TRBV6-5 to TRBJ1-3, with 9 bases fitting TRBD1. This CDR3 is 14 amino acids long. The germline gives CDR1 MNHEY, CDR2 SVGAGI. With 2 bases clipped from V and 6 bases from J, the junction kept 2 bases outside the gene matches. The CDR3 DNA reads as TGTGCCAGCAGTTACAGGACAGGGGTAAACACCATATATTTT. This gives the protein CASSYRTGVNTIYF.

This chain connects TRBV6-1 to TRBJ2-1; 7 nucleotides align to TRBD1. The germline gives CDR1 MNHNS, CDR2 SASEGT. The V segment lost 7 bases and the J segment 3 bases; nucleotides outside the gene matches: 6. The CDR3 extends over 14 amino acids. For the CDR3, the DNA is TGTGCCAGCATGCCGGGGACAGTCTACAATGAGCAGTTCTTC. Translating gives CASMPGTVYNEQFF.

The CDR3 spells CASSQDHEREQYF. The CDR3 DNA sequence: TGCGCCAGCAGCCAAGATCACGAGCGAGAGCAGTACTTC. V and J are TRBV4-1 and TRBJ2-7; no firm D call. The CDR3 consists of 13 residues. The V gene lost 0 bases and the J gene lost 7 bases, with 10 bases spanning the gap. Germline V lookup: CDR1 MGHRA, CDR2 YSYEKL.

The J gene is TRBJ1-1, the V gene TRBV30; TRBD1 might be the D (5 bases). Germline CDR1 reads GTSNPN; CDR2 reads SVGIG (reference sequence). The CDR3 is 17 residues long. V was trimmed by 3 bases and J by 0 bases, leaving 20 bases between them. The CDR3 DNA is TGTGCCTGGAGCCCGAGGGGAGGGAAGGGGATGAACACTGAAGCTTTCTTT. Translating it yields CAWSPRGGKGMNTEAFF.

The J gene is TRBJ1-4, the V gene TRBV28; D might be TRBD1 (5 bases). V was shortened by 7 bases and J by 10 bases, with 16 bases between the two germline ends. Germline assignment: CDR1 MDHEN and CDR2 SYDVKM. This CDR3 contains 13 residues. The CDR3 coding sequence is TGTGCCAGCAACTCCCCAGGGCAAGGAAAACTGTTTTTT. It yields the protein CASNSPGQGKLFF.

The chain has TRBV18 and TRBJ1-1, with a possible D match to TRBD1 (6 bases). The length of the CDR3 is 14 residues. Trimming took off 2 bases at V and 1 base at J, with 8 bases between the two ends. Germline V gene sequence: CDR1 KGHSH, CDR2 LQKENI. CDR3 amino acids: CASSPKTGNTEAFF. CDR3 in DNA: TGTGCCAGCTCACCAAAGACAGGGAACACTGAAGCTTTCTTT.

The chain recombines TRBV6-5 with TRBJ1-1; 7 bases are a match to TRBD1. CDR3 size: 13 residues. Unmatched junction bases numbered 7, after V lost 5 bases and J lost 7 bases. CDR1 is MNHEY and CDR2 is SVGAGI in the germline V gene. The CDR3 loop is CASSTRGRGEAFF. The CDR3 region has the DNA TGTGCCAGCAGTACAAGGGGGCGTGGTGAAGCTTTCTTT.

V and J are TRBV28 and TRBJ1-3; a weak D match, TRBD1 (5 bases). The CDR3 runs to 16 residues. Between the trimmed V and J ends, which lost 6 bases and 0 bases, there was a span of 15 bases. Per the germline V gene, CDR1 is MDHEN and CDR2 is SYDVKM. The CDR3, as DNA: TGTGCCAGCAGCCTCGGGGGGAGGTCCTCTGGAAACACCATATATTTT. It translates to CASSLGGRSSGNTIYF.

The rearrangement uses TRBV6-5 and TRBJ2-5; a possible D gene is TRBD1 (5 bases). The CDR3 length is 13 residues. Germline V gives CDR1 MNHEY, CDR2 SVGAGI. Trimming shortened V by 5 bases and J by 9 bases, and 16 bases separated the two germline ends. The CDR3 spells CASSGAQARAQYF. As DNA, the CDR3 is TGTGCCAGCAGTGGGGCCCAGGCAAGAGCCCAGTACTTC.

The chain has TRBV10-3 and TRBJ2-1; 12 nucleotides line up with TRBD2. Germline CDR1 is ENHRY and CDR2 is SYGVKD. With 0 bases clipped from V and 8 bases from J, the junction kept 11 bases outside the gene matches. The CDR3 has 18 amino acids. CDR3 coding DNA: TGTGCCATCAGTGAGTCAGGAATAGGGGCTAGCGGGAGGGATGAGCAGTTCTTC. Encoded protein: CAISESGIGASGRDEQFF.

The sample holds a few counts of this clone. This sequence joins TRBV29-1 and TRBJ2-7, with D possibly matching TRBD1 (8 bases). In germline, CDR1 is SQVTM, CDR2 ANQGSEA. The ends were cut back, 7 bases at V and 4 bases at J, with 20 bases in the middle. The CDR3 covers 14 residues. The CDR3 spells CSALGDRRGYEQYF. CDR3 DNA: TGCAGCGCCCTCGGGGACAGGCGGGGGTACGAGCAGTACTTC.

The V and J genes are TRBV28 and TRBJ2-1; D might be TRBD2 (6 bases). This CDR3 is 16 amino acids long. V was clipped by 7 bases and J by 8 bases, with 24 bases between them. The germline CDR1 and CDR2 sequences are MDHEN and SYDVKM. CDR3 in DNA: TGTGCCAGCACCATCCTACTGGGGGGTAGTGGCGATGAGCAGTTCTTC. This sequence encodes CASTILLGGSGDEQFF.